This T cell receptor (beta chain) was recorded in a study of T cell clones after liver transplantation. About the research overall: In this trial, immunosuppression withdrawal was attempted within 2 years of liver transplant.

This CDR3 region has 13 residues. CDR1 is MDHEN, CDR2 SYDVKM, per germline. V lost 4 bases and J 18 bases, leaving 19 bases between the germline ends. The repertoire was sequenced with immunoSEQ multiplex PCR; TCRdb's copy has only in-frame clones and lacks some. The repertoire includes about 70,000 clones, around 80% of them detected once, and about 0.79% sits in the top ten. Sequences were derived from CD4+ T cells from blood, sampled 12 months after liver transplant. This chain connects TRBV28 to TRBJ1-6; D gene ambiguous. The sequence was obtained from a human patient who received a liver transplant. The T cells may come from the graft donor. This CDR3 reads CASSSPLTPFCHF. The CDR3 DNA reads as TGTGCCAGCAGTTCCCCGCTGACCCCTTTTTGCCACTTT.